The clone carrying this TCR beta chain registers medium-sized (0.01 to 0.1%) by frequency. Antigen unknown. These data belong to a study of T cell clusters in autoimmune cytopenias. Study information: Healthy donor controls had a mean age of about 56 years and median age of roughly 64 years.

Multiplex touch-down PCR amplified TRB using TRB-A and TRB-B pools in one tube. TCRdb reprocessed the multiplex PCR reads, with one entry per CDR3 protein and no DNA. Its table lists about 6,300 distinct CDR3 sequences. Germline V CDR1 and CDR2: PRHDT, FYEKMQ (reference sequence). The length of the CDR3 is 15 residues. Findings of the study overall: Primary autoimmune cytopenia patients appeared to lack physiological T cell clusters present in healthy donors.

TRB amplification used 250 ng of peripheral blood genomic DNA. These data were likewise used in another study, on T cell repertoires in aging, cancer and after chemotherapy. In that study: Across the chemotherapy interval, each cancer cohort showed higher median generation probability, suggesting thymic rebound.

This sequence originates from a human donor in good health. The source material was peripheral blood. The chain links TRBV13 to TRBJ2-7. The chain's CDR3 is CASSLSMVSSYEQYF.